The rows below give T cell receptor beta chains drawn from one sample of a study of blood T cell repertoires in COVID-19. This table comes from immunoSEQ multiplex PCR, and its TCRdb copy is limited to in-frame clones, with some not included. The table includes about 140,000 clones, 88% detected once. Sequenced material: peripheral blood. These receptors were obtained from a human donor with COVID-19, enrolled during active disease. The donor label of this sample is uncertain. Each CDR3 is given with its conserved first and last residue. D genes are given only for firm matches. Not all rows give a size; the values are once, few, many and, for expanded clones, a class.

clone_size	v_call	cdr3_length	j_call	d_call	cdr3_aa	cdr3_nt
-	TRBV19	16	TRBJ2-2	TRBD1	CASSILQGAFAGELFF	TGTGCCAGTAGTATTCTCCAGGGGGCCTTCGCCGGGGAGCTGTTTTTT
-	TRBV30	16	TRBJ2-2	TRBD1	CAWRHRDRGSTGELFF	TGTGCCTGGAGACACCGGGACAGGGGTAGCACCGGGGAGCTGTTTTTT
-	TRBV24-1	13	TRBJ2-1	-	CATSVREYNEQFF	TGTGCCACCAGTGTGAGGGAGTACAATGAGCAGTTCTTC
-	TRBV5-8	15	TRBJ1-6	-	CASSLGQGLDSPLHF	TGTGCCAGCAGCTTGGGGCAGGGGCTGGATTCACCCCTCCACTTT
-	TRBV28	15	TRBJ2-7	TRBD1	CATRSTGTGTYEQYF	TGTGCCACCCGAAGTACCGGGACAGGGACCTACGAGCAGTACTTC
-	TRBV12-3/TRBV12-4	13	TRBJ1-5	TRBD1	CASGAGGNQPQHF	TGTGCCAGCGGGGCAGGGGGTAATCAGCCCCAGCATTTT
once	TRBV5-1	11	TRBJ2-5	-	CASSLAETQYF	TGCGCCAGCAGCTTGGCTGAGACCCAGTACTTC
-	TRBV24-1	14	TRBJ1-2	-	CATNDAPPRDGYTF	TGTGCCACCAATGACGCTCCACCGCGGGATGGCTACACCTTC
few	TRBV4-2	11	TRBJ2-7	-	CASSQEGRQYF	TGTGCCAGCAGCCAAGAGGGCCGCCAGTACTTC
-	TRBV11-2	15	TRBJ2-3	TRBD2	CASSSGGAGTDTQYF	TGTGCCAGCAGCTCCGGGGGGGCGGGAACAGATACGCAGTATTTT
-	TRBV5-4	15	TRBJ2-1	-	CASSLSRGSYNEQFF	TGTGCCAGCAGCCTGTCCCGGGGCTCCTACAATGAGCAGTTCTTC
-	TRBV6-2/TRBV6-3	17	TRBJ1-2	TRBD1	CASSFPLTGREDYGYTF	TGTGCCAGCAGTTTCCCCTTGACAGGGCGGGAGGACTATGGCTACACCTTC
-	TRBV6-5	15	TRBJ1-2	TRBD1	CASSYRTGGLNGYTF	TGTGCCAGCAGTTACCGGACAGGGGGACTTAATGGCTACACCTTC
-	TRBV9	13	TRBJ1-6	-	CASNDRRGSPLHF	TGTGCCAGCAACGACAGGCGGGGGTCACCCCTCCACTTT
-	TRBV6-5	15	TRBJ2-3	TRBD1	CASSSRGQYTDTQYF	TGTGCCAGCAGTTCCCGGGGACAGTACACAGATACGCAGTATTTT
-	TRBV5-6	14	TRBJ2-5	-	CASSLVQIQETQYF	TGTGCCAGCAGCTTGGTACAGATACAAGAGACCCAGTACTTC
-	TRBV6-5	14	TRBJ2-3	-	CASSYRLAGDTQYF	TGTGCCAGCAGTTACCGGCTAGCAGGAGATACGCAGTATTTT
-	TRBV6-1	16	TRBJ1-4	-	CASSEDRTATNEKLFF	TGTGCCAGCAGTGAAGACAGGACCGCAACTAATGAAAAACTGTTTTTT
-	TRBV6-5	14	TRBJ2-1	TRBD1	CASSKGTGNNEQFF	TGTGCCAGCAGTAAGGGGACAGGCAACAATGAGCAGTTCTTC
-	TRBV19	16	TRBJ1-2	TRBD1	CASSILGTGANYGYTF	TGTGCCAGTAGTATTCTTGGAACAGGGGCAAACTATGGCTACACCTTC
-	TRBV6-1	20	TRBJ2-5	TRBD2	CASSVKKRNPGLATHETQYF	TGTGCCAGCAGTGTGAAAAAGAGGAACCCGGGACTAGCGACCCATGAGACCCAGTACTTC
-	TRBV11-3	15	TRBJ2-3	TRBD2	CASSPTSGGDGTQYF	TGTGCCAGCAGCCCCACTAGCGGGGGGGACGGTACGCAGTATTTT
-	TRBV6-2/TRBV6-3	14	TRBJ1-1	-	CASSRQFGNTEAFF	TGTGCCAGCAGTCGACAGTTCGGAAACACTGAAGCTTTCTTT
-	TRBV27	13	TRBJ2-5	-	CASSLFGGETQYF	TGTGCCAGCAGTTTATTCGGGGGAGAGACCCAGTACTTC
-	TRBV19	16	TRBJ2-1	TRBD1	CASSISPDRVFNEQFF	TGTGCCAGTAGTATATCCCCGGACAGGGTATTCAATGAGCAGTTCTTC
-	TRBV6-5	13	TRBJ2-5	TRBD2	CASRLAGKETQYF	TGTGCCAGCAGGTTAGCGGGGAAAGAGACCCAGTACTTC
-	TRBV5-1	14	TRBJ2-3	-	CASSSSPYTDTQYF	TGCGCCAGCAGCTCCTCCCCCTACACAGATACGCAGTATTTT
-	TRBV3-1/TRBV3-2	14	TRBJ2-2	TRBD1	CASSPLTGTGELFF	TGTGCCAGCAGCCCCTTGACAGGGACCGGGGAGCTGTTTTTT
-	TRBV19	13	TRBJ1-2	-	CASNQAANYGYTF	TGTGCCAGTAATCAAGCTGCAAACTATGGCTACACCTTC
-	TRBV14	17	TRBJ2-2	TRBD1	CASSPERAGGLTGELFF	TGTGCCAGCAGTCCAGAGAGGGCAGGGGGCCTTACCGGGGAGCTGTTTTTT
few	TRBV5-1	15	TRBJ2-2	-	CASSPKEGNTGELFF	TGCGCCAGCAGCCCAAAGGAGGGAAACACCGGGGAGCTGTTTTTT
-	TRBV9	14	TRBJ2-5	-	CASSVGTDRETQYF	TGTGCCAGCAGCGTTGGTACTGACAGAGAGACCCAGTACTTC
-	TRBV10-3	14	TRBJ2-1	TRBD1	CAIRRDRGMSSPFF	TGTGCCATCAGACGGGACAGGGGAATGAGTAGTCCGTTCTTC
-	TRBV7-9	16	TRBJ1-2	-	CASSFSHGGGVYGYTF	TGTGCCAGCAGCTTCAGTCATGGAGGGGGGGTCTATGGCTACACCTTC
-	TRBV7-3	14	TRBJ1-4	TRBD1	CASSAGQGSGKLFF	TGTGCCAGCAGCGCGGGACAGGGGTCTGGCAAACTGTTTTTT
-	TRBV7-9	13	TRBJ1-1	-	CASSYRENTEAFF	TGTGCCAGCAGCTACAGGGAGAACACTGAAGCTTTCTTT
-	TRBV13	17	TRBJ2-3	-	CASSFQPRGTSTDTQYF	TGTGCCAGCAGCTTCCAACCCCGGGGGACTAGCACAGATACGCAGTATTTT
-	TRBV28	14	TRBJ1-6	TRBD1	CASSIWDRQSPLHF	TGTGCCAGCAGTATTTGGGACAGACAATCACCCCTCCACTTT
-	TRBV5-4	15	TRBJ2-7	TRBD1	CASSLVTGAPYEQYF	TGTGCCAGCAGCTTGGTGACAGGGGCCCCCTACGAGCAGTACTTC
-	TRBV6-5	15	TRBJ1-2	-	CASSYSPGSKAGYTF	TGTGCCAGCAGTTACAGTCCGGGGTCGAAGGCTGGCTACACCTTC
-	TRBV7-3	14	TRBJ2-1	TRBD2	CAVQAGVPYNEQFF	TGTGCCGTTCAAGCGGGAGTACCCTACAATGAGCAGTTCTTC
-	TRBV5-1	15	TRBJ2-7	TRBD2	CASSLEGGSGYEQYF	TGCGCCAGCAGCTTGGAGGGCGGGAGTGGGTACGAGCAGTACTTC
-	TRBV19	14	TRBJ1-4	-	CASNLGQGQEKLFF	TGTGCCAGTAATTTGGGCCAGGGTCAGGAAAAACTGTTTTTT
few	TRBV5-1	15	TRBJ2-3	-	CASSRRLANTDTQYF	TGCGCCAGCAGCCGGAGATTAGCTAACACAGATACGCAGTATTTT
-	TRBV12-5	17	TRBJ1-5	-	CASAPLMGSWSNQPQHF	TGTGCTAGTGCCCCCCTCATGGGGAGTTGGAGCAATCAGCCCCAGCATTTT
once	TRBV11-2	13	TRBJ1-5	-	CASSLGHTQPQHF	TGTGCCAGCAGCTTAGGTCACACTCAGCCCCAGCATTTT
-	TRBV18	17	TRBJ2-1	TRBD2	CASSPPGSGGDDNEQFF	TGTGCCAGCTCACCACCAGGTAGCGGGGGTGATGACAATGAGCAGTTCTTC
-	TRBV7-9	16	TRBJ2-3	TRBD2	CASSHRAGGGTDTQYF	TGTGCCAGCAGCCATCGTGCGGGGGGAGGGACAGATACGCAGTATTTT
-	TRBV5-1	14	TRBJ1-2	-	CASSLYSSNYGYTF	TGCGCCAGCAGCTTGTACAGCTCTAACTATGGCTACACCTTC
-	TRBV9	15	TRBJ1-2	TRBD1	CASSKRGTVPYGYTF	TGTGCCAGCAGCAAAAGGGGGACAGTCCCCTATGGCTACACCTTC
-	TRBV19	14	TRBJ1-6	-	CASSGGFNNSPLHF	TGTGCCAGTAGTGGAGGGTTTAACAATTCACCCCTCCACTTT
-	TRBV25-1	13	TRBJ2-7	TRBD1	CASRGQGAYEQYF	TGTGCCAGCAGGGGACAGGGGGCCTACGAGCAGTACTTC
-	TRBV24-1	13	TRBJ2-7	TRBD1	CASPTGGRYEQYF	TGTGCCTCTCCGACAGGGGGTAGATACGAGCAGTACTTC